This is a list of T cell receptor beta chains from one sample in a study of T-cell memory formation after mild COVID-19. TCRdb redid the calling of the 5' RACE reads with MiXCR, one entry per CDR3 protein. The table shows just under 550,000 distinct CDR3 sequences, with approximately 20% occurring only once. Sequenced: PBMCs or a T cell subset sorted from them (not recorded which). These receptor sequences come from an adult woman who had mild COVID-19 (a few samples of this study predate the infection). Cell type and time point are not known. CDR3s include the opening cysteine and the closing phenylalanine or tryptophan. Each record gives: J gene, D gene, V gene, clone size, CDR3 protein, CDR3 DNA. A D gene is named only where the DNA matches it firmly. The size of a clone is reported for some rows only, either as once, few or many, or as a class for expanded clones.

TRBJ1-4 | TRBD1 | TRBV7-3 | - | CASSPTGDNEKLFF | TGTGCCAGCAGTCCGACAGGGGATAATGAAAAACTGTTTTTT
TRBJ2-3 | - | TRBV5-4 | few | CASSLNGWPDTQYF | TGTGCCAGCAGCTTGAATGGGTGGCCAGATACGCAGTATTTT
TRBJ2-2 | - | TRBV25-1 | many | CASSAPTDGGELFF | TGTGCCAGCAGTGCCCCAACGGACGGGGGGGAGCTGTTTTTT
TRBJ2-7 | TRBD2 | TRBV15 | few | CATSASGSGVRYEQYF | TGTGCCACCAGCGCCAGTGGTAGCGGGGTTAGGTACGAGCAGTACTTC
TRBJ2-3 | TRBD2 | TRBV7-9 | few | CASSFPLGGGREEQYF | TGTGCCAGCAGCTTCCCCCTAGGGGGAGGGCGGGAGGAGCAGTATTTT
TRBJ1-2 | - | TRBV19 | few | CASSTRGRAVDYTF | TGTGCCAGTAGTACCAGGGGACGCGCAGTCGACTACACCTTC
TRBJ2-3 | TRBD2 | TRBV12-3/TRBV12-4 | - | CASRRLGQREDTQYF | TGTGCCAGCCGTCGCTTGGGGCAGCGGGAGGATACGCAGTATTTT
TRBJ2-7 | - | TRBV7-6 | - | CASREGQCYEQYF | TGTGCCAGCAGGGAGGGACAGTGCTACGAGCAGTACTTC
TRBJ2-7 | TRBD1 | TRBV5-1 | once | CASSLAVEGGDQYF | TGCGCCAGCAGCTTGGCGGTCGAAGGGGGCGACCAGTACTTC
TRBJ2-1 | TRBD1 | TRBV20-1 | few | CSARRQRDSSSSYNEQFF | TGCAGTGCTAGACGCCAAAGGGACAGCTCGAGCTCCTACAATGAGCAGTTCTTC
TRBJ1-1 | TRBD1 | TRBV10-3 | - | CAIKGQRETEAFF | TGTGCCATCAAGGGACAGAGGGAGACTGAAGCTTTCTTT
TRBJ2-7 | - | TRBV5-1 | few | CASSLDTGLLYEQYF | TGCGCCAGCAGCCTCGACACGGGACTCCTCTACGAGCAGTACTTC
TRBJ2-1 | - | TRBV2 | few | CASMPGLSYNEQFF | TGTGCCAGCATGCCGGGTCTCTCCTACAATGAGCAGTTCTTC
TRBJ2-7 | TRBD2 | TRBV9 | few | CASSQERLAGDHEQYF | TGTGCCAGCAGCCAGGAGAGACTAGCGGGAGACCACGAGCAGTACTTC
TRBJ1-3 | TRBD1 | TRBV19 | few | CASAGGLSGNTIYF | TGTGCCAGCGCAGGGGGCCTCTCTGGAAACACCATATATTTT
TRBJ1-2 | - | TRBV4-1 | - | CASSQVGGLGYGYTF | TGCGCCAGCAGCCAAGTGGGGGGGCTAGGCTATGGCTACACCTTC
TRBJ2-3 | TRBD1 | TRBV4-1 | few | CASSQGGTGRTDTQYF | TGCGCCAGCAGCCAAGGCGGGACAGGGCGCACAGATACGCAGTATTTT
TRBJ2-1 | - | TRBV20-1 | - | CSAKVHGDLEQFF | TGCAGTGCTAAGGTTCACGGAGACCTTGAGCAGTTCTTC
TRBJ2-1 | TRBD2 | TRBV24-1 | - | CATSGPGTSGSRQFF | TGTGCCACCAGTGGTCCCGGGACTAGCGGGAGTAGGCAGTTCTTC
TRBJ2-4 | TRBD1 | TRBV7-3 | - | CASSLFPRDRDFGNIQYF | TGTGCCAGCAGCTTATTCCCCCGGGACAGGGACTTTGGAAACATTCAGTACTTC
TRBJ1-2 | - | TRBV5-5 | - | CASSLIWAGEGGYTF | TGTGCCAGCAGCTTGATTTGGGCAGGCGAGGGGGGCTACACCTTC
TRBJ1-4 | TRBD1 | TRBV5-1 | few | CASSLDIGTGDLLFF | TGCGCCAGCAGCTTGGATATCGGGACAGGAGACCTATTGTTTTTT
TRBJ2-7 | TRBD1 | TRBV18 | - | CASSPPPGQYSYEQYF | TGTGCCAGCTCACCTCCCCCGGGACAGTACTCGTACGAGCAGTACTTC
TRBJ2-7 | - | TRBV6-2/TRBV6-3 | - | CASSYSMEREQYF | TGTGCCAGCAGTTATAGTATGGAGAGGGAGCAGTACTTC
TRBJ1-2 | - | TRBV12-3/TRBV12-4 | - | CASALSGGVGGYTF | TGTGCCAGCGCACTCTCCGGGGGGGTTGGTGGCTACACCTTC
TRBJ1-1 | - | TRBV30 | few | CAWSGGSVTTEAFF | TGTGCCTGGAGTGGAGGGTCGGTCACGACTGAAGCTTTCTTT
TRBJ2-7 | - | TRBV3-1 | - | CASSPGDHVYEQYF | TGTGCCAGCAGCCCGGGAGATCACGTGTACGAGCAGTACTTC
TRBJ1-2 | - | TRBV20-1 | once | CSARVPDGNYGYTF | TGCAGTGCTAGAGTCCCGGACGGTAACTATGGCTACACCTTC
TRBJ2-7 | TRBD1 | TRBV20-1 | few | CSAPDRFYEQYF | TGCAGTGCCCCGGACAGGTTCTACGAGCAGTACTTC
TRBJ2-2 | - | TRBV5-6 | - | CASSPWTGELFF | TGTGCCAGCAGCCCTTGGACCGGGGAGCTGTTTTTT
TRBJ1-3 | TRBD1 | TRBV14 | few | CASSPWDSPSGNTIYF | TGTGCCAGCAGCCCTTGGGACAGCCCCTCTGGAAACACCATATATTTT
TRBJ1-3 | - | TRBV12-3/TRBV12-4 | few | CASRETTENTIYF | TGTGCCAGCAGGGAGACGACAGAGAACACCATATATTTT
TRBJ2-2 | - | TRBV9 | - | CASSVGTVRSGELFF | TGTGCCAGCAGCGTAGGCACAGTAAGGTCCGGGGAGCTGTTTTTT
TRBJ1-3 | - | TRBV7-9 | - | CASSDHGPANTIYF | TGTGCCAGCAGCGACCATGGGCCCGCTAACACCATATATTTT
TRBJ2-1 | - | TRBV9 | - | CASSVTLDWSSYNEQFF | TGTGCCAGCAGCGTTACTCTGGACTGGAGCTCCTACAATGAGCAGTTCTTC
TRBJ2-2 | - | TRBV18 | once | CASSPQDFSGTGELFF | TGTGCCAGCTCACCACAGGACTTCTCGGGCACCGGGGAGCTGTTTTTT
TRBJ2-7 | - | TRBV19 | few | CASSIQGRREQYF | TGTGCCAGTAGTATTCAGGGTCGAAGGGAGCAGTACTTC
TRBJ2-5 | - | TRBV27 | - | CASSSVGGGETQYF | TGTGCCAGCAGTTCGGTGGGAGGGGGAGAGACCCAGTACTTC
TRBJ1-1 | TRBD1 | TRBV5-1 | few | CASSLPDRVNTEAFF | TGCGCCAGCAGCTTACCCGACAGGGTGAACACTGAAGCTTTCTTT
TRBJ2-3 | TRBD2 | TRBV6-2/TRBV6-3 | - | CASSDLAGGHTDTQYF | TGTGCCAGCAGCGATCTAGCGGGAGGGCACACAGATACGCAGTATTTT
TRBJ2-7 | - | TRBV7-9 | few | CASRASYEQYF | TGTGCCAGTAGGGCCTCCTACGAGCAGTACTTC
TRBJ2-3 | - | TRBV20-1 | - | CSARDRLGPPGDTQYF | TGCAGTGCTAGAGATCGGCTGGGGCCCCCAGGGGATACGCAGTATTTT
TRBJ2-5 | - | TRBV18 | few | CASSPPSVQETQYF | TGTGCCAGCTCACCACCGTCAGTACAAGAGACCCAGTACTTC
TRBJ2-7 | TRBD2 | TRBV29-1 | few | CSVGGLAGAYEQYF | TGCAGCGTTGGGGGGCTAGCGGGTGCCTACGAGCAGTACTTC
TRBJ1-2 | - | TRBV7-9 | - | CASSYQSGYYGYTF | TGTGCCAGCAGCTATCAGTCGGGATACTATGGCTACACCTTC
TRBJ2-3 | TRBD2 | TRBV6-5 | - | CASSPLAGVADTQYF | TGTGCCAGCAGCCCTCTAGCGGGGGTTGCAGATACGCAGTATTTT
TRBJ2-7 | TRBD1 | TRBV13 | few | CASSSTGQGGYEQYF | TGTGCCAGCAGCTCGACGGGACAGGGGGGCTACGAGCAGTACTTC
TRBJ1-4 | - | TRBV30 | once | CAWSVGHSTNEKLFF | TGTGCCTGGAGTGTCGGACACTCAACTAATGAAAAACTGTTTTTT
TRBJ1-1 | - | TRBV6-5 | - | CASSYAGMYTEAFF | TGTGCCAGCAGTTACGCAGGAATGTACACTGAAGCTTTCTTT
TRBJ2-1 | - | TRBV28 | - | CASSFGLAPYNEQFF | TGTGCCAGCAGTTTTGGTCTAGCGCCCTACAATGAGCAGTTCTTC
TRBJ2-1 | - | TRBV10-3 | - | CAILDPSSYNEQFF | TGTGCCATCTTAGACCCGAGCTCCTACAATGAGCAGTTCTTC
TRBJ2-1 | - | TRBV6-6 | many | CASSYSGGSYNEQFF | TGTGCCAGCAGTTACTCGGGTGGGTCCTACAATGAGCAGTTCTTC